Here is one T cell receptor (beta chain) with its context. Its specificity is not known. Assay: immunoSEQ multiplex PCR; the TCRdb copy retains only in-frame clones and omits some. The profile shows under 200,000 clones, 93% of them singletons. J was trimmed by 4 bases and V by 1 base; bases with no gene match: 3. CDR3 length equals 15 residues. CDR1 is SGHRS and CDR2 is YFSETQ in the germline V gene. The sample originates from a study of T cell responses to AZD1222 COVID-19 vaccine. About the study: Pooling of second doses given at about 4 or about 12 weeks was done. Study outcomes and limitations: Clonal diversity was possibly underestimated; the donors were predominantly white British and more often female. The study found Spike-specific TCR breadth and depth rose after two AZD1222 doses. Researchers took repertoire samples only after the peak T cell response had come.

J is TRBJ1-2 and V is TRBV5-1; TRBD1 agrees at 11 bases. The sequence was obtained from an adult in good health. The material sequenced was peripheral blood, taken on day 0 of AZD1222 vaccination. CDR3 amino acids: CASSLMDRGLYGYTF. The CDR3 region has the DNA TGCGCCAGCAGCTTGATGGACAGGGGGCTCTATGGCTACACCTTC. Looking up the rest from reference TRBV5-1 and TRBJ1-2 gives the full variable domain: KAGVTQTPRYLIKTRGQQVTLSCSPISGHRSVSWYQQTPGQGLQFLFEYFSETQRNKGNFPGRFSGRQFSNSRSEMNVSTLELGDSALYLCASSLMDRGLYGYTFGSGTRLTVV.